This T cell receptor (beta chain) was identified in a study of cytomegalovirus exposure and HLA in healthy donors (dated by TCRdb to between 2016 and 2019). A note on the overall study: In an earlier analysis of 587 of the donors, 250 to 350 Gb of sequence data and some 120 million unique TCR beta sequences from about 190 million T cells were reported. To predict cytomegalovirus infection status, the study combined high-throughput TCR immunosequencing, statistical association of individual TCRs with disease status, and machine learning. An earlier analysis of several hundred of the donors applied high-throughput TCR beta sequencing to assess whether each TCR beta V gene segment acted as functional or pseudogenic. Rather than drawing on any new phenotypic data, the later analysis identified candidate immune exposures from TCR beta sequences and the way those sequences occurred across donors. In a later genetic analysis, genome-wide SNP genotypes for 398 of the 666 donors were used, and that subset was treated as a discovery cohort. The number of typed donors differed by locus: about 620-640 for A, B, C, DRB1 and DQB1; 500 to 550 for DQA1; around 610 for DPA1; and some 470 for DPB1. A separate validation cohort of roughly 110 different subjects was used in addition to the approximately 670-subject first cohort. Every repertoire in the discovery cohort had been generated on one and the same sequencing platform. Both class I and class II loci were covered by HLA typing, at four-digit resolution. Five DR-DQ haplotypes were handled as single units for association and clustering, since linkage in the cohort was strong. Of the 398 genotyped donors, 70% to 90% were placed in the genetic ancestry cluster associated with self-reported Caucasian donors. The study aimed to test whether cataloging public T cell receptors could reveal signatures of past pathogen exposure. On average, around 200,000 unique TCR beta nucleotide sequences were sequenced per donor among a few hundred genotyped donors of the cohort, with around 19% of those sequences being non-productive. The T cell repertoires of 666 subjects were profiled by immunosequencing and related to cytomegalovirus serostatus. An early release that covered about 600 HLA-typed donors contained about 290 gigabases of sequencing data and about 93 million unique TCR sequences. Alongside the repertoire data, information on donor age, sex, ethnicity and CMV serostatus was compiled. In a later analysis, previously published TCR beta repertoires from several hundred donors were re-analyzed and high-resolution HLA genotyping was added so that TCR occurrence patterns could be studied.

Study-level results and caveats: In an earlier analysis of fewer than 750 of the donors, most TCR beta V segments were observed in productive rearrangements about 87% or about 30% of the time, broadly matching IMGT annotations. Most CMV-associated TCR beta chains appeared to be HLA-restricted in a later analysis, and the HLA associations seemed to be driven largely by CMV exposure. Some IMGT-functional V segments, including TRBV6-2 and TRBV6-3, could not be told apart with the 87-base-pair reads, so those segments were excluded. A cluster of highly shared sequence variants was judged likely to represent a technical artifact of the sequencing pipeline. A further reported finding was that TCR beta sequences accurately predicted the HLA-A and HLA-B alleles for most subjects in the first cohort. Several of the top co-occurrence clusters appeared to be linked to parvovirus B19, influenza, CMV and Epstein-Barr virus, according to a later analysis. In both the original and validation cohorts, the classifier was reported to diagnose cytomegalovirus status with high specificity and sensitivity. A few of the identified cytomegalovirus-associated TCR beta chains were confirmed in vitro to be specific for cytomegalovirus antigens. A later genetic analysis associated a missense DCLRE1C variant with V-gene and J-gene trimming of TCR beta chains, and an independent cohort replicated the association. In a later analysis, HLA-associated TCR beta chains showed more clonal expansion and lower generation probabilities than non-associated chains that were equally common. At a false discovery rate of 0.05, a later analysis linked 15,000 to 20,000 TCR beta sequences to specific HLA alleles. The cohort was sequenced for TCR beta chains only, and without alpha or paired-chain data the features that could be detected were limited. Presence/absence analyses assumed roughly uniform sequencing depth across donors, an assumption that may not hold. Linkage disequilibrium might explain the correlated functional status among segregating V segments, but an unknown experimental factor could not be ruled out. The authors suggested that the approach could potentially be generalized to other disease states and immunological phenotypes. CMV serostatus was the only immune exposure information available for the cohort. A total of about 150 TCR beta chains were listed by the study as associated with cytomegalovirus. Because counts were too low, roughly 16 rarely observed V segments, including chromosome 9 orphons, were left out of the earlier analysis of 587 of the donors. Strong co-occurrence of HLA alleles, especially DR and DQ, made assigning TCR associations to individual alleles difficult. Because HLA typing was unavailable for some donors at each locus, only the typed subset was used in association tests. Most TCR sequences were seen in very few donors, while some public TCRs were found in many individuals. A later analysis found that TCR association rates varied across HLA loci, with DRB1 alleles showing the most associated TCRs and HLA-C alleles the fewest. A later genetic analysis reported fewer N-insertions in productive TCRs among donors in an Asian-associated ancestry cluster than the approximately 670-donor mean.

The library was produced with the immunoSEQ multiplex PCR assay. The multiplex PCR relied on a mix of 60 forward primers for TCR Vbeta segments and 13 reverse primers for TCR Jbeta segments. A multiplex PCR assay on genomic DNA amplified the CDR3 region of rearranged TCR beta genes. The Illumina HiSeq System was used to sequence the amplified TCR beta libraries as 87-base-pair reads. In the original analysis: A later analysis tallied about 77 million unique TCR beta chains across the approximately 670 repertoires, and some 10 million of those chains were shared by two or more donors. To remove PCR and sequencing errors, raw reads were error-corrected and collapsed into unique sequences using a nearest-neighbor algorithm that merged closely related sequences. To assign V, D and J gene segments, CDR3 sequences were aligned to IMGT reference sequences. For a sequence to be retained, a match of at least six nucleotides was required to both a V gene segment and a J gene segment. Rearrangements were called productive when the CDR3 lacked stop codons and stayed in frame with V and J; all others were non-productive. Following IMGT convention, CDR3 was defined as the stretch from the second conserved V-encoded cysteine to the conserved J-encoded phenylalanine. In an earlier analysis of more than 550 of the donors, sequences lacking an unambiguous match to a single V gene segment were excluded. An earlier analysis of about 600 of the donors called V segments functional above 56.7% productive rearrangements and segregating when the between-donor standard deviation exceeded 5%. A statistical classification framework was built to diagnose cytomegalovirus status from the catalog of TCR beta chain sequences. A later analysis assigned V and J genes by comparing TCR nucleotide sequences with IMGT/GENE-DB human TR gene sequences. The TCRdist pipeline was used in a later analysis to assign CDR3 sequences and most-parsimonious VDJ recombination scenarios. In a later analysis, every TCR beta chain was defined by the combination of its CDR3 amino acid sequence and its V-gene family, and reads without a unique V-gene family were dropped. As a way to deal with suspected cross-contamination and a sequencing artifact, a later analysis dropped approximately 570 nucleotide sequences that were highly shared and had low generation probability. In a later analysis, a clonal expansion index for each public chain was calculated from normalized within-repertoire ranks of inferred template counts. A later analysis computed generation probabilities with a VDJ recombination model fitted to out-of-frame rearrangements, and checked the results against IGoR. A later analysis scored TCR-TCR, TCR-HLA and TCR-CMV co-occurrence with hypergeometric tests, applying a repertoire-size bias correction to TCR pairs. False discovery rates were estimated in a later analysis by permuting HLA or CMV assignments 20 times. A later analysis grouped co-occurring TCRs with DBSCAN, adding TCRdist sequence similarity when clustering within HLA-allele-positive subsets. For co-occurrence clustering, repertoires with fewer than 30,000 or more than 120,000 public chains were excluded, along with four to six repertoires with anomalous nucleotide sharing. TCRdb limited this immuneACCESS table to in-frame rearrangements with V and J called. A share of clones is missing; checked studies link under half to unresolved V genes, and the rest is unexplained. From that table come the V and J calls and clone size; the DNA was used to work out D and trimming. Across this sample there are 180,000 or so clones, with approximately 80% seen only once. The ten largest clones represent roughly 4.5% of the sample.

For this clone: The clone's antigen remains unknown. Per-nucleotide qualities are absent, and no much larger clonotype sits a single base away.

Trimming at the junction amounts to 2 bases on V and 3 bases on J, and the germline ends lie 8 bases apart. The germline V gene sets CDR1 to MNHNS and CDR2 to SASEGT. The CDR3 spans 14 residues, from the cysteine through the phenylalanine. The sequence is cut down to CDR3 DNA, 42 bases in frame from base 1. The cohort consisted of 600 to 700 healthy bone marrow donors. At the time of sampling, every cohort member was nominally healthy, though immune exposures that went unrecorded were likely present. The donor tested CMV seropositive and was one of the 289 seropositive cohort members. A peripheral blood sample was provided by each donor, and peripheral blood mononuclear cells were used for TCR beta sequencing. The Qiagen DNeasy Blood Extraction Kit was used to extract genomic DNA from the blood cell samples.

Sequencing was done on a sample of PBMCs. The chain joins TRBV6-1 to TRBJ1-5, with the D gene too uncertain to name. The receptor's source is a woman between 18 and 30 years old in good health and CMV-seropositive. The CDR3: CASSETRDNQPQHF. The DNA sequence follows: TGTGCCAGCAGTGAAACTAGGGACAATCAGCCCCAGCATTTT.